The rows below give T cell receptor beta chains drawn from one sample of a study of cytomegalovirus exposure and HLA in healthy donors. Using immunoSEQ multiplex PCR, the repertoire was profiled, and TCRdb retains in-frame clones only, with some absent. The profile covers about 120,000 clones, with more than 60% appearing a single time and more than 8% taken by the ten largest. Sequencing input: PBMCs. The receptors originated from a man aged 35 to 55 in good health and CMV-seropositive. The CDR3 runs from the conserved cysteine through the conserved F or W. A D gene is named only where the DNA matches it firmly. Some rows have no size entry. The others give once, few or many, or a class for an expanded clone.

v_gene	abundance	d_gene	j_gene	CDR3nt	CDR3aa
TRBV9	NA	NA	TRBJ2-1	TGTGCCAGCAGCGTACAGGGGAACAATGAGCAGTTCTTC	CASSVQGNNEQFF
TRBV11-2	NA	NA	TRBJ1-1	TGTGCCAGCAGCTTGAAGAGGAACACTGAAGCTTTCTTT	CASSLKRNTEAFF
TRBV15	NA	TRBD1	TRBJ2-3	TGTGCCGCCCGGACAGGGGTCAGCACAGATACGCAGTATTTT	CAARTGVSTDTQYF
TRBV6-5	NA	NA	TRBJ1-5	TGTGCCAGCAGAAAACGGGGTGTTAATCAGCCCCAGCATTTT	CASRKRGVNQPQHF
TRBV5-1	NA	TRBD1	TRBJ1-4	TGCGCCAGCAGCCAGGGACAGGGGGTTGAAAAACTGTTTTTT	CASSQGQGVEKLFF
TRBV11-2	NA	TRBD2	TRBJ2-3	TGTGCCAGCAGCTTAGGAGATGGTAGCGGGGCCACAGATACGCAGTATTTT	CASSLGDGSGATDTQYF
TRBV4-3	NA	NA	TRBJ2-2	TGCGCCAGCAGCCAAGAAGTGGGAGGCCTTCTCACGAACACCGGGGAGCTGTTTTTT	CASSQEVGGLLTNTGELFF
TRBV7-7	NA	NA	TRBJ2-7	TGTGCCAGCAGCTTAGCGGAGGGTTTATCCGAGCAGTACTTC	CASSLAEGLSEQYF
TRBV4-2	NA	NA	TRBJ2-3	TGTGCCAGCAGCCAAGATGCTTTGCGGTATTTT	CASSQDALRYF
TRBV9	NA	NA	TRBJ1-4	TGTGCCAGCAGCGTAGGACAACCGGAGGGTGAAAAACTGTTTTTT	CASSVGQPEGEKLFF
TRBV5-1	NA	NA	TRBJ2-7	TGCGCCAGCAGCTTGGGGCAGGGGTTGCACGAGCAGTACTTC	CASSLGQGLHEQYF
TRBV9	few	TRBD1	TRBJ1-6	TGTGCCAGCAGCGTGATGGACAGGAGCTCCTATAATTCACCCCTCCACTTT	CASSVMDRSSYNSPLHF
TRBV15	NA	TRBD2	TRBJ2-3	TGTGCCACCAGAGAAGAGCGGGAGCTCCCAGATACGCAGTATTTT	CATREERELPDTQYF
TRBV19	NA	TRBD2	TRBJ2-1	TGTGCCAGTTCCCTAGCGGGAAGCTCCTACAATGAGCAGTTCTTC	CASSLAGSSYNEQFF
TRBV11-2	NA	NA	TRBJ1-3	TGTGCCAGCAGCTTACTGGGGCGAGGAAACACCATATATTTT	CASSLLGRGNTIYF
TRBV6-6	NA	NA	TRBJ2-1	TGTGCCACCGAGACAGGTTCCTACAATGAGCAGTTCTTC	CATETGSYNEQFF
TRBV9	few	NA	TRBJ2-1	TGTGCCAGCAGCGTAGCCCCTAAAGAGACACAGCAGTTCTTC	CASSVAPKETQQFF
TRBV5-6	NA	NA	TRBJ2-5	TGTGCCAGCAGCCCGCAAGGGGTAGGCACTCGCCAAGAGACCCAGTACTTC	CASSPQGVGTRQETQYF
TRBV19	NA	NA	TRBJ2-5	TGTGCCAGTAGTATCACATGGGAGGAGACCCAGTACTTC	CASSITWEETQYF
TRBV4-2	NA	NA	TRBJ1-4	TGTGCCAGCAGCCAAGGATCGTATGGGCGGGGGCGGGCAACTAATGAAAAACTGTTTTTT	CASSQGSYGRGRATNEKLFF
TRBV18	NA	TRBD2	TRBJ2-7	TGTGCCAGCTCACCTAGGGGACTAGCGGGGTCCTCCTACGAGCAGTACTTC	CASSPRGLAGSSYEQYF
TRBV29-1	few	NA	TRBJ1-2	TGCAGCGTCGGAGTGACAGAGGGGGATGGCTACACCTTC	CSVGVTEGDGYTF
TRBV6-1	medium-sized	NA	TRBJ1-1	TGTGCCAGCCGACAGCAACTGAACACTGAAGCTTTCTTT	CASRQQLNTEAFF
TRBV27	NA	NA	TRBJ2-7	TGTGCCAGCAGTTTAACCGGGGGTAGCTCCTACGAGCAGTACTTC	CASSLTGGSSYEQYF
TRBV14	few	NA	TRBJ2-3	TGTGCCAGCAGCCAAGGGGGGACAAATACGCAGTATTTT	CASSQGGTNTQYF
TRBV2	NA	NA	TRBJ2-2	TGTGCCAGCATAACAGTGGAGGGCACCGGGGAGCTGTTTTTT	CASITVEGTGELFF
TRBV4-3	NA	NA	TRBJ1-4	TGCGCCAGCAGCCAAGATAGGAACAGGGTGTGGGAAAAACTGTTTTTT	CASSQDRNRVWEKLFF
TRBV28	few	NA	TRBJ2-7	TGTGCCGCACAGGACCACTCTCGGGAGCAGTACTTC	CAAQDHSREQYF
TRBV7-2	NA	NA	TRBJ2-2	TGTGCCAGCAACAGGAGGAACACCGGGGAGCTGTTTTTT	CASNRRNTGELFF
TRBV11-2	NA	NA	TRBJ1-4	TGTGCCAGCAGCTTAGGGGCTTATAGTGAAAAACTGTTTTTT	CASSLGAYSEKLFF
TRBV19	NA	TRBD1	TRBJ1-1	TGTGCCAGTATCCGACAGGGGTCAGTCACTGAAGCTTTCTTT	CASIRQGSVTEAFF
TRBV12-5	NA	TRBD1	TRBJ1-2	TGTGCTAGTGGTTTGGACAGGGGGCGGGGTGGCTACACCTTC	CASGLDRGRGGYTF
TRBV11-2	NA	TRBD1	TRBJ1-2	TGTGCCAGCAGCTTATTCCCCCCGACAGGGGAGACCTACTATGGCTACACCTTC	CASSLFPPTGETYYGYTF
TRBV6-4	NA	NA	TRBJ1-5	TGTGCCAGCAGTGAAGGGGGAGACGGCAATCAGCCCCAGCATTTT	CASSEGGDGNQPQHF
TRBV6-6	NA	TRBD1	TRBJ2-7	TGTGCCAGCAGATCCGGGACAGTCACCTACGAGCAGTACTTC	CASRSGTVTYEQYF
TRBV5-4	NA	TRBD2	TRBJ2-1	TGTGCCAGCAGCTCGACTAGCGGGAGTCAGGTGGATGAGCAGTTCTTC	CASSSTSGSQVDEQFF
TRBV7-9	few	TRBD2	TRBJ2-5	TGTGCCAGCAGCCCCGGTGGTAGCGGGGGGCATGAGACCCAGTACTTC	CASSPGGSGGHETQYF
TRBV18	NA	TRBD1	TRBJ1-1	TGTGCCAGTTCGACAGGGGGGAACACTGAAGCTTTCTTT	CASSTGGNTEAFF
TRBV9	NA	NA	TRBJ1-1	TGTGCCAGCAGCGAGGGGAACAGGGTGTCGGACACTGAAGCTTTCTTT	CASSEGNRVSDTEAFF
TRBV2	few	TRBD1	TRBJ1-2	TGTGCCAGTATAGGACAGGGGTTCGCTGGCTACACCTTC	CASIGQGFAGYTF
TRBV19	few	TRBD1	TRBJ1-5	TGTGCCAGTAGTATGGAGGGGGCAAGGCATCAGCCCCAGCATTTT	CASSMEGARHQPQHF
TRBV6-7	NA	NA	TRBJ1-1	TGTGCCAGCAGTACATCCTCGAACACTGAAGCTTTCTTT	CASSTSSNTEAFF
TRBV9	NA	TRBD2	TRBJ2-2	TGTGCCAGCAGCGTGAATAGCGGGGGGTCAAGCACCGGGGAGCTGTTTTTT	CASSVNSGGSSTGELFF
TRBV28	few	TRBD2	TRBJ2-7	TGTGCCAGCAGTTTAGCGGGAGGTCTTTCCTACGAGCAGTACTTC	CASSLAGGLSYEQYF
TRBV5-1	NA	TRBD1	TRBJ2-1	TGCGCCAGCAGCTTCCCCAGGACAGGGAAAGGCTACAATGAGCAGTTCTTC	CASSFPRTGKGYNEQFF
TRBV7-2	NA	TRBD2	TRBJ2-7	TGTGCCAGCAGCTTAGGGGAGGGGTTCTCCTACGAGCAGTACTTC	CASSLGEGFSYEQYF
TRBV5-4	once	TRBD2	TRBJ2-6	TGTGCCAGCAGCTCGGGGGGGGGCCGTCCTGGGGCCAACGTCCTGACTTTC	CASSSGGGRPGANVLTF
TRBV7-9	NA	NA	TRBJ2-3	TGTTCCAGCAGCCCCGCCGGGGATACGCAGTATTTT	CSSSPAGDTQYF
TRBV10-3	NA	NA	TRBJ1-5	TGTGCCATCAGTCAGGACAGCTTCAATCAGCCCCAGCATTTT	CAISQDSFNQPQHF
TRBV4-2	few	TRBD1	TRBJ1-2	TGTGCCAGCAGCCAAGCCTCAGGGGGTGGGTATGGCTACACCTTC	CASSQASGGGYGYTF
TRBV7-9	NA	NA	TRBJ1-2	TGTGCCAGCAGCTTAGATCTGAGTAACTATGGCTACACCTTC	CASSLDLSNYGYTF